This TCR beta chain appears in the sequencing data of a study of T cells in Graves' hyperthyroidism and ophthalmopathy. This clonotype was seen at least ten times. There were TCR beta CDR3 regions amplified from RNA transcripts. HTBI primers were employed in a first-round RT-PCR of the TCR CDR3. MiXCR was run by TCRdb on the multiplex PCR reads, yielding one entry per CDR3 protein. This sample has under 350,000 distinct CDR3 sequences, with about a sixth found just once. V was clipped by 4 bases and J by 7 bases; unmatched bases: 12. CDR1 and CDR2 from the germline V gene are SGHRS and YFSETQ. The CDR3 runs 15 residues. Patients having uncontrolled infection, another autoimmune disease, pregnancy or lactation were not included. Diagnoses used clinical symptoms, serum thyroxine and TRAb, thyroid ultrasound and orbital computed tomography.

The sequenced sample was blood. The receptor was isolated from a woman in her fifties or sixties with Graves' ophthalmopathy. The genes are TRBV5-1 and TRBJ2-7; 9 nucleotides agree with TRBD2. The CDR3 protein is CASSPGLAGRLEQYF. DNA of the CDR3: TGCGCCAGCAGCCCAGGGCTAGCGGGGCGTTTGGAGCAGTACTTC.